The rows below give T cell receptor beta chains drawn from one sample of a study of regulatory T cells in long-lasting Graves disease. One entry per CDR3 protein, called by TCRdb with MiXCR from the multiplex PCR reads. The sample holds about 370,000 distinct CDR3 sequences, around 15% seen once. This specimen was peripheral blood mononuclear cells (PBMCs), taken at new diagnosis, from a patient treated with antithyroid drugs. These receptors came from a female donor with Graves disease. Each CDR3 is given with its conserved first and last residue. Fields, in order: V gene, J gene, D gene, clone size, CDR3 protein, CDR3 DNA. D genes are given only for firm matches. Only some rows state a clone size, as once, few, many or a class for expanded clones.

>TRBV2|TRBJ2-1|.|many
CATSRREVIEQFF
TGTGCCACATCAAGGAGGGAGGTAATCGAGCAGTTCTTC
>TRBV5-1|TRBJ2-1|TRBD2|many
CASSLPAPSGRAVYNEQFF
TGCGCCAGCAGCTTGCCCGCTCCTAGCGGGAGGGCCGTATACAATGAGCAGTTCTTC
>TRBV7-6|TRBJ1-5|TRBD1|.
CASSVGQYNQPQHF
TGTGCCAGCAGCGTGGGACAGTACAATCAGCCCCAGCATTTT
>TRBV5-5|TRBJ2-2|.|many
CASSPKDWAGELFF
TGTGCCAGCAGCCCTAAAGATTGGGCCGGGGAGCTGTTTTTT
>TRBV5-1|TRBJ2-3|TRBD2|many
CASSHGTSGSTDTQYF
TGCGCCAGCAGCCACGGGACTAGCGGAAGCACAGATACGCAGTATTTT
>TRBV27|TRBJ2-2|TRBD2|many
CASSLWFASGRTGELFF
TGTGCCAGCAGTTTATGGTTTGCTAGCGGCCGTACCGGGGAGCTGTTTTTT
>TRBV24-1|TRBJ1-5|TRBD1|many
CATSDALTGQPQHF
TGTGCCACCAGTGATGCCCTGACAGGGCAACCCCAGCATTTT
>TRBV6-1|TRBJ2-1|TRBD2|.
CASSLGGGASGKNEQFF
TGTGCCAGCAGCCTTGGCGGGGGGGCTAGCGGGAAGAATGAGCAGTTCTTC
>TRBV30|TRBJ2-1|.|many
CAWSARDWGFF
TGTGCCTGGAGTGCCCGGGACTGGGGGTTCTTC
>TRBV30|TRBJ1-2|.|many
CAWGRTYGYTF
TGTGCCTGGGGCCGAACCTATGGCTACACCTTC
>TRBV12-3/TRBV12-4|TRBJ2-7|TRBD1|many
CASSFGDRGYEQYF
TGTGCCAGCAGTTTCGGGGACAGGGGCTACGAGCAGTACTTC
>TRBV12-3/TRBV12-4|TRBJ2-1|.|many
CASSFTRMNNEQFF
TGTGCCAGCAGTTTTACTAGAATGAACAATGAGCAGTTCTTC
>TRBV20-1|TRBJ2-6|.|many
CSARDWKREGNVLTF
TGCAGTGCTAGAGATTGGAAGAGGGAAGGAAACGTCCTGACTTTC
>TRBV15|TRBJ2-2|.|few
CATSRGFGGELFF
TGTGCCACCAGCAGAGGATTTGGCGGGGAGCTGTTTTTT
>TRBV7-9|TRBJ1-5|.|many
CASSRGLRAGVGNQPQHF
TGTGCCAGCAGCAGAGGGCTCCGCGCCGGGGTAGGAAATCAGCCCCAGCATTTT
>TRBV27|TRBJ2-6|.|many
CASRPDAGSGANVLTF
TGTGCCAGCAGGCCAGATGCTGGGTCTGGGGCCAACGTCCTGACTTTC
>TRBV10-1|TRBJ2-1|.|many
CASSDRRGGNEQFF
TGCGCCAGCAGTGATCGCAGGGGAGGCAATGAGCAGTTCTTC
>TRBV30|TRBJ1-1|TRBD1|many
CAWSRDRANTEAFF
TGTGCCTGGAGTCGAGACAGGGCGAACACTGAAGCTTTCTTT
>TRBV12-3/TRBV12-4|TRBJ2-7|.|.
CASSFLGDEQYF
TGTGCCAGCAGTTTCCTAGGGGACGAGCAGTACTTC
>TRBV4-2|TRBJ2-3|TRBD2|many
CASSQVLSKSGVTDTQYF
TGTGCCAGCAGCCAAGTTCTATCCAAGAGCGGGGTCACAGATACGCAGTATTTT
>TRBV12-3/TRBV12-4|TRBJ1-5|TRBD1|many
CASSPLTGEPQHF
TGTGCCAGCAGTCCTCTGACAGGGGAACCCCAGCATTTT
>TRBV27|TRBJ2-6|.|many
CASSLLGSGANVLTF
TGTGCCAGCAGCTTATTAGGGTCTGGGGCCAACGTCCTGACTTTC
>TRBV9|TRBJ1-1|.|.
CASSVVVVPNTEAFF
TGTGCCAGCAGCGTAGTGGTTGTTCCGAACACTGAAGCTTTCTTT
>TRBV7-2|TRBJ2-1|.|.
CASSKDGTPGWNEQFF
TGTGCCAGCAGCAAAGACGGGACACCGGGTTGGAATGAGCAGTTCTTC
>TRBV20-1|TRBJ2-3|.|few
CSAGKRADTQYF
TGCAGTGCTGGGAAAAGGGCAGATACGCAGTATTTT
>TRBV12-5|TRBJ2-7|.|many
CASGLTSRTVAREQYF
TGTGCTAGTGGTTTGACCTCGAGGACAGTCGCTAGGGAGCAGTACTTC
>TRBV12-3/TRBV12-4|TRBJ1-1|.|many
CASREGDTEAFF
TGTGCCAGCAGGGAAGGGGACACTGAAGCTTTCTTT
>TRBV29-1|TRBJ1-1|.|few
CSVGGAAFF
TGCAGCGTTGGGGGGGCGGCTTTCTTT
>TRBV27|TRBJ2-7|.|many
CASSPFVFGAYEQYF
TGTGCCAGCAGTCCTTTTGTCTTTGGGGCGTACGAGCAGTACTTC
>TRBV20-1|TRBJ2-2|.|many
CSVLTGNANTGELFF
TGCAGTGTTTTAACAGGAAACGCGAACACCGGGGAGCTGTTTTTT
>TRBV7-2|TRBJ2-7|TRBD2|many
CASSLGGSGFYEQYF
TGTGCCAGCAGCCTAGGTGGTAGCGGGTTCTACGAGCAGTACTTC
>TRBV28|TRBJ2-1|.|many
CASSSKRFNEQFF
TGTGCCAGCAGCTCGAAAAGGTTCAATGAGCAGTTCTTC
>TRBV5-6|TRBJ1-1|.|many
CASSLVGETSQAFF
TGTGCCAGCAGCTTGGTGGGAGAGACCTCGCAAGCTTTCTTT
>TRBV6-2/TRBV6-3|TRBJ1-1|.|many
CASISMNTEAFF
TGTGCCAGCATCAGCATGAACACTGAAGCTTTCTTT
>TRBV12-3/TRBV12-4|TRBJ2-1|.|many
CASSLRDRGGGEQFF
TGTGCCAGCAGTCTTAGAGACAGGGGAGGGGGTGAGCAGTTCTTC
>TRBV12-5|TRBJ1-2|.|.
CASGSPLNYGYTF
TGTGCTAGTGGTTCCCCACTCAACTATGGCTACACCTTC
>TRBV12-3/TRBV12-4|TRBJ2-2|TRBD2|many
CASSFEFETSGRQGGELFF
TGTGCCAGCAGTTTTGAGTTCGAGACTAGCGGGAGGCAGGGCGGGGAGCTGTTTTTT
>TRBV12-3/TRBV12-4|TRBJ2-5|.|many
CASSLERETQYF
TGTGCCAGCAGTTTGGAACGGGAGACCCAGTACTTC
>TRBV12-3/TRBV12-4|TRBJ2-7|.|many
CASSLAPGLLSYEQYF
TGTGCCAGCAGCCTGGCCCCGGGACTCCTCTCCTACGAGCAGTACTTC
>TRBV10-3|TRBJ2-7|.|many
CAISESTSWYEQYF
TGTGCCATCAGTGAGTCGACGTCCTGGTACGAGCAGTACTTC
>TRBV12-3/TRBV12-4|TRBJ2-1|TRBD1|many
CASSLLLPGQGYVDNEQFF
TGTGCCAGCAGTTTATTGCTCCCGGGACAGGGGTATGTGGACAATGAGCAGTTCTTC
>TRBV2|TRBJ2-2|.|few
CASTDNRGGGELFF
TGTGCCAGCACGGATAACAGGGGAGGCGGGGAGCTGTTTTTT
>TRBV5-1|TRBJ1-2|.|many
CASSLAGENYGYTF
TGCGCCAGCAGCTTGGCCGGGGAGAACTATGGCTACACCTTC
>TRBV27|TRBJ2-1|.|many
CASSPSSSGGRNEQFF
TGTGCCAGCAGTCCATCCTCATCCGGGGGACGGAATGAGCAGTTCTTC
>TRBV9|TRBJ1-1|.|.
CASSGSGRGGLAFF
TGTGCCAGCAGCGGGAGCGGGCGCGGGGGGTTGGCTTTCTTT
>TRBV27|TRBJ1-1|.|many
CASSSGIGDTEAFF
TGTGCCAGCAGTTCGGGGATTGGGGACACTGAAGCTTTCTTT
>TRBV30|TRBJ1-6|.|few
CAWSQQGSNSPLHF
TGTGCCTGGAGCCAACAGGGCTCTAATTCACCCCTCCACTTT
>TRBV7-2|TRBJ2-7|TRBD1|.
CASSDPGQVFEQYF
TGTGCCAGCAGTGACCCCGGACAGGTTTTCGAGCAGTACTTC